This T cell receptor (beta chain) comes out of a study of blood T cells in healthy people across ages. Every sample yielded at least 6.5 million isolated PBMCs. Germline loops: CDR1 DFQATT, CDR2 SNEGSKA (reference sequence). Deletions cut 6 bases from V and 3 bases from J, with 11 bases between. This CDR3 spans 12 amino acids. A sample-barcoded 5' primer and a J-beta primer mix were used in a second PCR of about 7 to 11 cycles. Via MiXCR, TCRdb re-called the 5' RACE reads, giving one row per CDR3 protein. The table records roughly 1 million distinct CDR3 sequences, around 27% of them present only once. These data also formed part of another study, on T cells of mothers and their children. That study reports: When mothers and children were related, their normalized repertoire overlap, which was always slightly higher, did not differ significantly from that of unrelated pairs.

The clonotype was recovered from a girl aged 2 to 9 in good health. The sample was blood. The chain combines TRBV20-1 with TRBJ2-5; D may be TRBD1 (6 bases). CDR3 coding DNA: TGCAGTGCGAACAGACAGGAAGAGACCCAGTACTTC. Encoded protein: CSANRQEETQYF.